The subject of this entry is one TCR beta chain. Its antigen is not identified. The data originate from a study of beta chain features in type 1 diabetes. The study, taken as a whole, reports: A moderate, significant TCRB CDR3 shortening appeared in type 1 diabetes across four CD4+ subsets.

Per germline, CDR1 SGHVS and CDR2 FQNEAQ. The V and J ends lost 2 bases and 0 bases respectively, with 9 bases between them. This CDR3 contains 15 residues. Every bit of the isolated RNA underwent reverse transcription, so sequencing read expressed TCRB transcripts. Profiled with immunoSEQ multiplex PCR; TCRdb holds only in-frame clones, not every one. The table lists 250,000 or so clones, roughly 30% of them singletons. Blood was drawn once from each donor into heparinised tubes. The draws averaged roughly 120 mL. This TCR was recovered from a man aged 30 to 39 in good health. The sequenced sample consisted of central memory CD4+ T cells from blood. This rearrangement joins TRBV7-8 to TRBJ2-3; no reliable D call. CDR3 sequence reads: CASSLLVSSTDTQYF. DNA for the CDR3: TGTGCCAGCAGCTTATTGGTCAGCAGCACAGATACGCAGTATTTT.